This TCR beta chain was obtained from a study of blood T cell repertoires in COVID-19. For the study at large: Specimens from acute and convalescent COVID-19 originated in the United States, Italy and Spain. PBMCs, B-cell-depleted T cells, or T cells were the source of the cDNA or gDNA that made up the material.

Original data processing: Counts of nucleated cells, estimated from reference gene primer amplification, were obtained. The assay was immunoSEQ multiplex PCR, and TCRdb's table has in-frame clones only and misses some. V, J and clone size derive from that table, while D and trimming were established from the DNA sequence. The data contain tens of thousands of clones, under 80% of them singletons. The V end was cut by 4 bases, the J end by 7 bases, with 17 bases between. The CDR3 loop spans 14 amino acids. Germline V lookup: CDR1 SGHNT, CDR2 YYREEE (reference sequence). The chain employs TRBV5-4 and TRBJ1-2, with a weak D call TRBD1 (6 bases). The sequence derives from a human donor in a cohort sampled during active COVID-19. The sequencing input was peripheral blood. The chain's CDR3 is CASSQTTGHRGYTF. The DNA for the CDR3 is TGTGCCAGCAGCCAGACGACAGGCCACCGTGGCTACACCTTC.